The 10 T cell receptor beta chains below come from one sample, sequenced in a study of T cells after yellow fever vaccination. MiXCR, applied by TCRdb to the 5' RACE reads, yields one record per CDR3 protein. In the table there are around 590,000 distinct CDR3 sequences, more than 9% of which are singletons. The sequences come from PBMCs, collected on the day of the yellow fever booster vaccination. The receptors stem from a man aged 25 to 40 who received the YFV17D yellow fever vaccine.

The CDR3 DNA reads as TGCAGTGCTAGAGCTGAAGCGGGGACCTACGAGCAGTACTTC. Translation gives CSARAEAGTYEQYF. The V call is TRBV20-1, the J call TRBJ2-7; 7 bases agree with TRBD2. V dropped 1 base and J dropped 2; count of bases not matched to a gene: 5. Looked up from germline, CDR1 is DFQATT and CDR2 is SNEGSKA (reference sequence). The CDR3 totals 14 residues.

The chain recombines TRBV4-3 with TRBJ2-1, with 11 bases matching TRBD2. This CDR3 spans 15 amino acids. The germline V gene has CDR1 LGHNA and CDR2 YSLEER. J gave up 4 bases and V 1 base, and 0 bases lay outside the gene matches. The CDR3 protein is CASSQGTSGYNEQFF. CDR3 DNA sequence: TGCGCCAGCAGCCAAGGGACTAGCGGGTACAATGAGCAGTTCTTC.

Remarks on this clonotype: A much larger clone sits a single nucleotide away, making a read error possible. The chain uses TRBV20-1 and TRBJ2-5; D gene uncertain. The CDR3 is 12 residues long. Germline V CDR1 and CDR2: DFQATT, SNEGSKA (reference sequence). Deletions cut 6 bases from V and 2 bases from J, with 10 bases between. The CDR3 region has the DNA TGCAGTGCCCCCAGCAGTCAAGAGACCCAGTACTTC. Translating it yields CSAPSSQETQYF.

This chain joins TRBV10-3 and TRBJ2-2; D may be TRBD1 or TRBD2 (6 bases each). The germline CDR1 and CDR2 sequences are ENHRY and SYGVKD. Trimming left V 8 bases short and J 5 bases short, with 12 bases between. The CDR3 length is 13 residues. CDR3 protein: CAIGGTQTGELFF. The CDR3 region has the DNA TGTGCCATCGGAGGGACACAAACCGGGGAGCTGTTTTTT.

The chain has TRBV30 and TRBJ1-5; D ambiguous. Trimming stripped 2 bases from V and 2 bases from J, with 10 bases between. The CDR3 covers 14 residues. Germline V gene data show CDR1 as GTSNPN and CDR2 as SVGIG (reference sequence). This CDR3 reads CAWSTLGGNQPQHF. The CDR3 bases are TGTGCCTGGAGTACCCTTGGGGGCAATCAGCCCCAGCATTTT.

The rearrangement joins TRBV7-2 to TRBJ1-1; D is uncertain. Germline CDR1 reads SGHTA; CDR2 reads FQGNSA. V lost 6 bases and J 0 bases, leaving 11 bases between the germline ends. The CDR3 has 14 amino acids. In DNA form, the CDR3 reads TGTGCCAGCAGGAAAACAGATATGAACACTGAAGCTTTCTTT. It codes for CASRKTDMNTEAFF.

This clonotype was detected only a few times. The V and J genes are TRBV7-2 and TRBJ2-1, with D tentatively TRBD2 (7 bases). Germline V gives CDR1 SGHTA, CDR2 FQGNSA. The CDR3 length is 14 residues. V lost 3 bases, J lost 10 bases, and 16 bases lay in between. The CDR3 is CASSFDRGGGEQFF. CDR3 DNA: TGTGCCAGCAGCTTCGATAGGGGGGGGGGAGAGCAGTTCTTC.

This clonotype was detected only a few times. The chain links TRBV9 to TRBJ1-5; no clear D gene. The CDR3 totals 13 residues. Trimming took off 2 bases at V and 5 bases at J, with 8 bases between the two ends. Per germline, CDR1 SGDLS and CDR2 YYNGEE. The CDR3 bases are TGTGCCAGCAGCGTTTCGGTGGATCAGCCCCAGCATTTT. Its protein is CASSVSVDQPQHF.

The chain recombines TRBV6-1 with TRBJ2-1; TRBD2 agrees at 8 bases. The CDR3 loop spans 15 amino acids. From germline, CDR1 is MNHNS and CDR2 SASEGT. V lost 6 bases and J lost 6; bases outside the gene matches: 10. The CDR3 loop is CASRRGSGMVNEQFF. DNA for the CDR3: TGTGCCAGCAGGCGCGGTAGCGGGATGGTCAATGAGCAGTTCTTC.

On this clonotype: Germline is not matched at one junction end, which may reflect a read error. The chain recombines TRBV20-1 with TRBJ1-4; maybe TRBD1 (5 bases). Germline V lookup: CDR1 DFQATT, CDR2 SNEGSKA (reference sequence). The CDR3 sequence is 17 residues long. CDR3 in amino acids: CCARDPVGAGWDEKLFF. The CDR3 nucleotides read TGCTGTGCTAGAGACCCCGTAGGAGCGGGGTGGGACGAAAAACTGTTTTTT.